The rows below give T cell receptor beta chains drawn from one sample of a study of CD8 T cells in ankylosing spondylitis. TCRdb re-derived calls from the 5' RACE reads in MiXCR, one entry per CDR3 protein. Here the sample spans hundreds of thousands of distinct CDR3 sequences, roughly 25% being singletons. Source material: blood, either unsorted or a sorted T cell fraction (not recorded which). Every receptor here comes from a male donor with ankylosing spondylitis. Each CDR3 is given with its conserved first and last residue. The order of the fields is V gene, J gene, D gene, clone size, CDR3 protein, CDR3 DNA. A D gene is named only where the DNA matches it firmly. Size values are once, few and many counts, or a class for expanded clones, and some rows have none.

>TRBV12-3/TRBV12-4|TRBJ1-5|-|-
CASSGQISNQPQHF
TGTGCCAGCAGTGGACAAATTAGCAATCAGCCCCAGCATTTT
>TRBV15|TRBJ1-5|-|-
CATSSDTGIRQPQHF
TGTGCCACCAGCAGTGACACCGGGATCCGGCAGCCCCAGCATTTT
>TRBV12-3/TRBV12-4|TRBJ1-5|-|-
CASSATGSNQPQHF
TGTGCCAGCAGTGCCACGGGGAGCAATCAGCCCCAGCATTTT
>TRBV20-1|TRBJ1-2|-|few
CSAGAGQSGYTF
TGCAGCGCCGGGGCAGGCCAAAGCGGCTACACCTTC
>TRBV20-1|TRBJ1-2|-|many
CSASKGFTGFGYTF
TGCAGTGCTAGTAAGGGATTTACAGGGTTTGGCTACACCTTC
>TRBV20-1|TRBJ2-1|-|-
CSARSRAYGIYNEQFF
TGCAGTGCTAGATCCCGGGCCTACGGAATATACAATGAGCAGTTCTTC
>TRBV18|TRBJ2-4|-|-
CASSPKGALAKNIQYF
TGTGCCAGCTCACCAAAAGGGGCCCTAGCCAAAAACATTCAGTACTTC
>TRBV20-1|TRBJ2-7|TRBD2|few
CSASLTSAILPNF
TGCAGTGCTAGTCTCACTAGCGCTATCCTCCCCAACTTC
>TRBV29-1|TRBJ1-3|-|-
CSVAGDTVSGNTIYF
TGCAGCGTTGCCGGGGACACCGTCTCTGGAAACACCATATATTTT
>TRBV29-1|TRBJ1-1|-|few
CSVVAYKDTEAFF
TGCAGCGTTGTGGCTTATAAAGACACTGAAGCTTTCTTT
>TRBV7-9|TRBJ2-1|-|-
CASSLHRDLNNEQFF
TGTGCCAGCAGCTTGCACCGGGACCTGAACAATGAGCAGTTCTTC
>TRBV3-1|TRBJ2-5|-|-
CASSHDPSRTETQYF
TGTGCCAGCAGCCACGATCCTAGCAGGACAGAGACCCAGTACTTC
>TRBV24-1|TRBJ2-1|-|-
CATSGVSEQFF
TGTGCCACCAGTGGAGTCAGTGAGCAGTTCTTC
>TRBV29-1|TRBJ2-6|-|-
CSVVAGTRFSGANVLTF
TGCAGCGTTGTTGCCGGGACCAGATTCTCTGGGGCCAACGTCCTGACTTTC
>TRBV3-1|TRBJ2-5|TRBD1|-
CASSKNTGTVQETQYF
TGTGCCAGCAGCAAGAATACCGGGACAGTACAAGAGACCCAGTACTTC
>TRBV27|TRBJ2-3|TRBD1|-
CASSLGQGVNPDTQYF
TGTGCCAGCAGTTTAGGGCAGGGGGTCAATCCAGATACGCAGTATTTT
>TRBV12-3/TRBV12-4|TRBJ1-5|TRBD1|once
CASTGTVSNQPQHF
TGTGCCAGCACGGGGACAGTTAGCAATCAGCCCCAGCATTTT
>TRBV5-1|TRBJ2-1|TRBD2|many
CASSLEPSGSSEQFF
TGCGCCAGCAGCTTGGAGCCTAGCGGGAGTAGTGAGCAGTTCTTC
>TRBV7-2|TRBJ2-5|-|few
CASSYQQGNQETQYF
TGTGCCAGCAGCTATCAACAGGGAAACCAAGAGACCCAGTACTTC
>TRBV25-1|TRBJ2-3|-|-
CASSDPREDTQYF
TGTGCCAGCAGTGATCCCAGGGAAGATACGCAGTATTTT
>TRBV5-1|TRBJ1-2|-|-
CASTPGEPGRLGYTF
TGCGCCAGCACCCCTGGTGAACCGGGGCGATTGGGCTACACCTTC
>TRBV7-2|TRBJ2-5|-|few
CASSPRLVQETQYF
TGTGCCAGCAGCCCCCGACTAGTCCAAGAGACCCAGTACTTC
>TRBV6-6|TRBJ1-2|-|few
CASSSKQVDGYTF
TGTGCCAGCAGTTCCAAACAGGTGGATGGCTACACCTTC
>TRBV20-1|TRBJ1-3|-|few
CSAGEGGTGNTIYF
TGCAGTGCTGGGGAGGGAGGAACTGGAAACACCATATATTTT
>TRBV12-3/TRBV12-4|TRBJ1-5|-|few
CASSLTNSNQPQHF
TGTGCCAGCAGTTTAACTAATAGCAATCAGCCCCAGCATTTT